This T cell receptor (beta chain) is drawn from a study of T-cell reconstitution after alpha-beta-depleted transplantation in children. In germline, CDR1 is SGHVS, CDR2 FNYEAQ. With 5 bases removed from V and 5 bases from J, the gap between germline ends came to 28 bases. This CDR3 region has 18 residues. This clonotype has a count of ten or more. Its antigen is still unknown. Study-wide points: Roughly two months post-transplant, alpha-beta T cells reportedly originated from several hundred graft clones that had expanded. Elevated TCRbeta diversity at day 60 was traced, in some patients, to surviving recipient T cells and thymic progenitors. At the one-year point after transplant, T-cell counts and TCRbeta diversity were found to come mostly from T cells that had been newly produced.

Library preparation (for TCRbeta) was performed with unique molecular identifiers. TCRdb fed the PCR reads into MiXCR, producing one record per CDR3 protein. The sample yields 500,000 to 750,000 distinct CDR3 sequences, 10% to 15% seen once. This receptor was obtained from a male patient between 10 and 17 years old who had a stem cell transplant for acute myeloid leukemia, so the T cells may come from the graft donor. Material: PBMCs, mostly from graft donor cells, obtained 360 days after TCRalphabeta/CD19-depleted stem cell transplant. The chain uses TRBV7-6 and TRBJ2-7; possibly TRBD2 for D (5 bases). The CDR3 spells CASSQMEVNSGAAHEQYF. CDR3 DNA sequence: TGTGCCAGCAGCCAAATGGAAGTAAACAGCGGTGCCGCCCACGAGCAGTACTTC.